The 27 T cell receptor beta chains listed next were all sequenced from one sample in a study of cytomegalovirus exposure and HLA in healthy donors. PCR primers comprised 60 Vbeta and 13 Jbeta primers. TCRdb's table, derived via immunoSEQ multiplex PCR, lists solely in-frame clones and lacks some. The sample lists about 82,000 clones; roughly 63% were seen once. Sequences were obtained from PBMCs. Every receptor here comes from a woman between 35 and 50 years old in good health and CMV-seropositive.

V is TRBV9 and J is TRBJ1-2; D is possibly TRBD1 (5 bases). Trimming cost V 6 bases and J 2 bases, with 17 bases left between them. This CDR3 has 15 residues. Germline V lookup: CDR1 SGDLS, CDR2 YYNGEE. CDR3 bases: TGTGCCAGCAAGTTAACCCCCCGGGGGAACTATGGCTACACCTTC. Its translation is CASKLTPRGNYGYTF.

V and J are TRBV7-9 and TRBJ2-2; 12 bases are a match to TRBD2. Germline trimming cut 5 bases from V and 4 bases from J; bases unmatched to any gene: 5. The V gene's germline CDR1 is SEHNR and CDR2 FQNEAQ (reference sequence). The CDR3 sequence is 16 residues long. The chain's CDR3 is CASSPTSGSGTGELFF. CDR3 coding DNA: TGTGCCAGCAGCCCGACTAGCGGGAGTGGCACCGGGGAGCTGTTTTTT.

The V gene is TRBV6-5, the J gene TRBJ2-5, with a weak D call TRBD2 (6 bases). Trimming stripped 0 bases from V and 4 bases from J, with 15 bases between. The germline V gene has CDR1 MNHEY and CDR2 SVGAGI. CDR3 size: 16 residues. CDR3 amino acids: CASSYSPEGTGETQYF. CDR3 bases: TGTGCCAGCAGTTACTCGCCGGAGGGAACGGGAGAGACCCAGTACTTC.

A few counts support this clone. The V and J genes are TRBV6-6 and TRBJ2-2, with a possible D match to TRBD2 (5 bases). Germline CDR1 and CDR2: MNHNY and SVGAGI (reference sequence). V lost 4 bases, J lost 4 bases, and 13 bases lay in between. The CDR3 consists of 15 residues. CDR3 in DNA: TGTGCCAGCAGTTCGACGATGAGGGCCACCGGGGAGCTGTTTTTT. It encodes CASSSTMRATGELFF.

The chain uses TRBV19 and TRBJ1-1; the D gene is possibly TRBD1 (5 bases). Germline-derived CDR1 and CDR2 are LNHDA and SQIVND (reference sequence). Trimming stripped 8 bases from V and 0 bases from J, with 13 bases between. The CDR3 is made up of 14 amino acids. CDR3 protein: CASAPTVMNTEAFF. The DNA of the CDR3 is TGTGCCAGTGCCCCGACAGTCATGAACACTGAAGCTTTCTTT. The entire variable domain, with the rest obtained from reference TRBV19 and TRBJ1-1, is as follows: DGGITQSPKYLFRKEGQNVTLSCEQNLNHDAMYWYRQDPGQGLRLIYYSQIVNDFQKGDIAEGYSVSREKKESFPLTVTSAQKNPTAFYLCASAPTVMNTEAFFGQGTRLTVV.

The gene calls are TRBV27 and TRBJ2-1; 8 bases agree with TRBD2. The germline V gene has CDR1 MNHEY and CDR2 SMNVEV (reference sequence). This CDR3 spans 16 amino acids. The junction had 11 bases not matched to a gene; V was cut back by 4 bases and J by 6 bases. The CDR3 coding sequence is TGTGCCAGCAGTTCAACGAGCGGGAGCACTTTCAATGAGCAGTTCTTC. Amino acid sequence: CASSSTSGSTFNEQFF.

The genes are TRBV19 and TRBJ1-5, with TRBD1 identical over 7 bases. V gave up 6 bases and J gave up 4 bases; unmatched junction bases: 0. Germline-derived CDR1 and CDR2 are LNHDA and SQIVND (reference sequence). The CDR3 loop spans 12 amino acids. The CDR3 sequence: CASRDRNQPQHF. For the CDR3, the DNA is TGTGCCAGTAGGGACAGGAATCAGCCCCAGCATTTT.

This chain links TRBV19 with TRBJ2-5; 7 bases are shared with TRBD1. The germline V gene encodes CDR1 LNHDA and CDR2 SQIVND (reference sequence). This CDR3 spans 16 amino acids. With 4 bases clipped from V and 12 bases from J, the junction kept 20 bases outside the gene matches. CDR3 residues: CASSRNRQGPESVKYF. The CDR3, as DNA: TGTGCCAGTAGTAGAAACCGACAGGGACCGGAGTCCGTTAAGTACTTC.

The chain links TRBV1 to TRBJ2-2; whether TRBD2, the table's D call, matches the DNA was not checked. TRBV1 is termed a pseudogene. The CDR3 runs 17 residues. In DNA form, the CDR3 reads TGCACCAGCAGCCAACCGCTAGCGGGAGGGGAAACCGGGGAGCTGTTTTTT. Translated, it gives CTSSQPLAGGETGELFF.

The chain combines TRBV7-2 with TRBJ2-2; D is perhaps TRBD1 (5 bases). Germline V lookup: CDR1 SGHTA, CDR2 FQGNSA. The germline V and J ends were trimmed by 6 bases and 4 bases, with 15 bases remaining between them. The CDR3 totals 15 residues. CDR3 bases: TGTGCCAGCAGTTACAGGCGGAGCCCCACCGGGGAGCTGTTTTTT. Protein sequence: CASSYRRSPTGELFF.

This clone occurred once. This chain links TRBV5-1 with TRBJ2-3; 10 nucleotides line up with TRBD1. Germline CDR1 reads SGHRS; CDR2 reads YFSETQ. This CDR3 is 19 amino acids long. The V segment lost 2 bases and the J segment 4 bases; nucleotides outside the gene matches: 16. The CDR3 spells CASSFGGPQRDRGPDTQYF. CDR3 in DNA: TGCGCCAGCAGCTTCGGGGGTCCACAAAGGGACAGGGGACCAGATACGCAGTATTTT.

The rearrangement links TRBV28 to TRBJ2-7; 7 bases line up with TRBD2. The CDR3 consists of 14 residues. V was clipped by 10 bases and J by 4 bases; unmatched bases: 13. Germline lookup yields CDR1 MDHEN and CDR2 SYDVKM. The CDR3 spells CATYRALADYEQYF. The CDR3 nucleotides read TGTGCCACTTACCGGGCCCTAGCGGATTACGAGCAGTACTTC.

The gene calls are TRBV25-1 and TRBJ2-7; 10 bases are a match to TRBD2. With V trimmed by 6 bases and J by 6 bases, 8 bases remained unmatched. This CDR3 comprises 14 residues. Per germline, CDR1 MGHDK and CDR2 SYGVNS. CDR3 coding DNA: TGTGCCAGCAGCCCAGCGGGAGGGTTGTTCGAGCAGTACTTC. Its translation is CASSPAGGLFEQYF.

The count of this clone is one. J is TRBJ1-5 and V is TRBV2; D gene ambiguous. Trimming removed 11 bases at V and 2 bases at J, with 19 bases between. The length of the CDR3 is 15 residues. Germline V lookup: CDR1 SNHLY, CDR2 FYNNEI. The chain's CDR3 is CACFSGRGGNQPQHF. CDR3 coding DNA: TGTGCCTGCTTCTCAGGCCGGGGTGGCAATCAGCCCCAGCATTTT.

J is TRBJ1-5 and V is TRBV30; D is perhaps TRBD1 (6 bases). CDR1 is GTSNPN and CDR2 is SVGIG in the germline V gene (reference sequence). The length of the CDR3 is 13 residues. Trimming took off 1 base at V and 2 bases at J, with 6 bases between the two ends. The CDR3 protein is CAWSGTGNQPQHF. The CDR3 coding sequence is TGTGCCTGGAGTGGGACAGGCAATCAGCCCCAGCATTTT.

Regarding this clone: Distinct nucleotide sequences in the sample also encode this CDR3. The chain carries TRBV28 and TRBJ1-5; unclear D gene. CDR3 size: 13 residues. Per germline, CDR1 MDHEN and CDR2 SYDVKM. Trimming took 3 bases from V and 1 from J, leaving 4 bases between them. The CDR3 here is CASSFVSNQPQHF. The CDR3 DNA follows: TGTGCCAGCAGTTTCGTAAGCAATCAGCCCCAGCATTTT.

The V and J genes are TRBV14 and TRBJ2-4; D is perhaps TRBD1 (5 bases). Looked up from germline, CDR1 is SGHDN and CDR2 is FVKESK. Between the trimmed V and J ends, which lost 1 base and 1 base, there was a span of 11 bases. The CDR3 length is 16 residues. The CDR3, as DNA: TGTGCCAGCAGCCAAGTGTCAGGGCCCGCCAAAAACATTCAGTACTTC. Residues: CASSQVSGPAKNIQYF.

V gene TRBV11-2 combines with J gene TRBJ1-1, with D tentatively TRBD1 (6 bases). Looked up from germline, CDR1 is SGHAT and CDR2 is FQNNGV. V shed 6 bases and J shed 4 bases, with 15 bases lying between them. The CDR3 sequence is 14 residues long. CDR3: CASRGGQVGTEAFF. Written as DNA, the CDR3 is TGTGCCAGCAGGGGGGGGCAAGTCGGCACTGAAGCTTTCTTT.

CDR3 DNA sequence: TGTGCCAGCAGTGAAGCGAGCGGGAGGAGTGGTACGCAGTATTTT. Amino acid sequence: CASSEASGRSGTQYF. The chain carries TRBV2 and TRBJ2-3, with 9 bases identical to TRBD2. CDR1 and CDR2 (germline): SNHLY, FYNNEI. The trim removed 0 bases at V and 8 bases at J, leaving 6 bases unmatched. The length of the CDR3 is 15 residues.

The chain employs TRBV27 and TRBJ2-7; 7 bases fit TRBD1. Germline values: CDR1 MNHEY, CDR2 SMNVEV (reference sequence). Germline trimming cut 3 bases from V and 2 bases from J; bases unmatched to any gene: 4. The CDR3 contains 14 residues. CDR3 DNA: TGTGCCAGCAGTTTCTCCCAGGGGGCCTACGAGCAGTACTTC. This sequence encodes CASSFSQGAYEQYF.

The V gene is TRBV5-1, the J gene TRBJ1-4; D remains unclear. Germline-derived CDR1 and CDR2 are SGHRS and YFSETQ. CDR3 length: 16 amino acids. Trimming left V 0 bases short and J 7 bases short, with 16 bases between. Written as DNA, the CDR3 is TGCGCCAGCAGCTTGGTCTTCGGTAGCAGATCTGAAAAACTGTTTTTT. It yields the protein CASSLVFGSRSEKLFF.

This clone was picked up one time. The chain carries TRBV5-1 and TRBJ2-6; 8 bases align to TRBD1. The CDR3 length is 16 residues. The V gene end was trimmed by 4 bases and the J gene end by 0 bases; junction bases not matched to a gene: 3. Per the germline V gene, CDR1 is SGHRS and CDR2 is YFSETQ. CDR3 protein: CASSRQGSSGANVLTF. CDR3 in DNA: TGCGCCAGCAGCCGACAGGGGAGCTCTGGGGCCAACGTCCTGACTTTC.

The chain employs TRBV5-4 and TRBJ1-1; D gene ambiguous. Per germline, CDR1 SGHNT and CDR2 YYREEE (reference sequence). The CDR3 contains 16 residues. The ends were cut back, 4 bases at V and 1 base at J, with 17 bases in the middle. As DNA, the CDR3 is TGTGCCAGCAGCCCCCGGTTTAATGGTCCGAACACTGAAGCTTTCTTT. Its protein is CASSPRFNGPNTEAFF.

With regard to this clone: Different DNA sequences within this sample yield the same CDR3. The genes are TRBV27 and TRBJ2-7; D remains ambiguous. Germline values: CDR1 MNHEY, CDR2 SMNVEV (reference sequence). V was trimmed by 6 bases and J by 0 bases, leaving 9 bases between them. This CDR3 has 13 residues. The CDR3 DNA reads TGTGCCAGCAGCCTACGTACCTCCTACGAGCAGTACTTC. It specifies CASSLRTSYEQYF.

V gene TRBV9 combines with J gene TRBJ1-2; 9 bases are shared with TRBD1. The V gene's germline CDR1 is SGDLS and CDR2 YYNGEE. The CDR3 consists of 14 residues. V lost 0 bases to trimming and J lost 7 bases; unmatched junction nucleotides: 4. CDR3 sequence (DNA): TGTGCCAGCAGCGTAGGTGGGACAGGGCTTGGCTACACCTTC. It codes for CASSVGGTGLGYTF.

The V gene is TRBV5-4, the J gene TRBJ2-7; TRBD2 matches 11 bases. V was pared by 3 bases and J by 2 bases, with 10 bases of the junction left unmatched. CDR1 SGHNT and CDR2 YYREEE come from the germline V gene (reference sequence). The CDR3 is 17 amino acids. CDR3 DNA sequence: TGTGCCAGCAGCTCCGCTGATAATAGCGGGAGGGCCTACGAGCAGTACTTC. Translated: CASSSADNSGRAYEQYF.

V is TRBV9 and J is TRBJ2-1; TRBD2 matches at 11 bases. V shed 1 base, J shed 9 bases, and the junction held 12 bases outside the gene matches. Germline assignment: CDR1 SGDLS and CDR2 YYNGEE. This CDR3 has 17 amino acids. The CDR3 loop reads CASSVRTSGSHNGEQFF. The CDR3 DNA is TGTGCCAGCAGCGTAAGAACTAGCGGGAGTCATAACGGTGAGCAGTTCTTC.